The 13 T cell receptor beta chains presented below share a single source sample, sequenced in a study of cytomegalovirus exposure and HLA in healthy donors. PCR employed 60 Vbeta and 13 Jbeta primers. Clones were read by immunoSEQ multiplex PCR, and TCRdb kept only the in-frame ones, dropping some. The sample holds 110,000 to 150,000 clones, about 80% seen once. The sequencing sample was made of PBMCs. These receptors were taken from a woman aged 55-69 years in good health and CMV-seropositive.

The chain recombines TRBV6-5 with TRBJ2-7; TRBD1 might be the D (5 bases). The V end lost 4 bases, the J end lost 2 bases, and 9 bases lay between the germline ends. The CDR3 has 13 residues. Germline values: CDR1 MNHEY, CDR2 SVGAGI. The CDR3 loop is CASSSTGTYEQYF. The CDR3 bases are TGTGCCAGCAGTTCCACAGGAACCTACGAGCAGTACTTC.

The chain has TRBV6-5 and TRBJ2-3, with D possibly TRBD2 on 6 matching bases. V was pared by 5 bases and J by 6 bases, with 15 bases between. CDR3 size: 14 residues. Looked up from germline, CDR1 is MNHEY and CDR2 is SVGAGI. DNA for the CDR3: TGTGCCAGCAGTGAGGGGACTTCGCGGGATACGCAGTATTTT. Its translation is CASSEGTSRDTQYF.

V gene TRBV5-1 combines with J gene TRBJ2-7, with 10 bases identical to TRBD2. Unmatched junction bases numbered 11, after V lost 5 bases and J lost 3 bases. The CDR3 contains 16 residues. Germline CDR1 and CDR2: SGHRS and YFSETQ. CDR3 DNA: TGCGCCAGCAGGGCCGGGCTAGCGGGAGTAGGCTACGAGCAGTACTTC. This gives the protein CASRAGLAGVGYEQYF.

This clone was picked up one time. This sequence joins TRBV18 and TRBJ1-2, with 8 bases identical to TRBD1. Trimming at V came to 6 bases and at J to 5 bases, leaving 5 bases not matched to a gene. Germline V CDR1 and CDR2: KGHSH, LQKENI. The CDR3 spans 13 residues. Written as DNA, the CDR3 is TGTGCCAGCTCCACCCGGACAGGGTATGGCTACACCTTC. Translation gives CASSTRTGYGYTF.

The chain employs TRBV28 and TRBJ1-2; a weak D match, TRBD1 (5 bases). Per germline, CDR1 MDHEN and CDR2 SYDVKM. Trimming pared 8 bases from V and 1 base from J, leaving 11 bases between. The CDR3 sequence is 13 residues long. CDR3 amino acids: CASERQINYGYTF. CDR3 DNA: TGTGCCAGCGAACGACAGATTAACTATGGCTACACCTTC.

This clone has just one count. The genes are TRBV9 and TRBJ1-1; 8 positions agree with TRBD1. V gave up 0 bases and J gave up 3 bases; unmatched junction bases: 4. The CDR3 runs 15 residues. CDR1 SGDLS and CDR2 YYNGEE come from the germline V gene. This CDR3 reads CASSVVQGADTEAFF. The CDR3 nucleotides are TGTGCCAGCAGCGTAGTCCAGGGGGCGGACACTGAAGCTTTCTTT.

The chain uses TRBV4-3 and TRBJ1-2; TRBD1 matches 8 bases. The CDR3 consists of 14 residues. The germline V gene has CDR1 LGHNA and CDR2 YSLEER. After removal of 2 bases from V and 7 bases from J, the junction contained 6 bases not matched to a gene. CDR3 DNA: TGCGCCAGCAGCCAAAGACGGACAGGGAGTGGCTACACCTTC. Amino acid sequence: CASSQRRTGSGYTF.

CDR3 nucleotides: TGTGCCAGCAGTCTGCGCTCTGGGGCCAACGTCCTGACTTTC. Translation: CASSLRSGANVLTF. The chain has TRBV14 and TRBJ2-6; D not certain. Germline CDR1 and CDR2: SGHDN and FVKESK. This CDR3 comprises 14 residues. V was shortened by 6 bases and J by 0 bases, with 6 bases between the two germline ends.

CDR3: CASSLIQEARNEQFF. The CDR3 region has the DNA TGTGCCAGCAGTTTAATCCAGGAGGCACGCAATGAGCAGTTCTTC. The V and J genes are TRBV28 and TRBJ2-1, with D perhaps matching TRBD2 (5 bases). V lost 2 bases, J lost 6 bases, and 14 bases lay in between. Germline V CDR1 and CDR2: MDHEN, SYDVKM. This CDR3 is built from 15 residues.

The V and J genes are TRBV9 and TRBJ2-3, with D unclear. Trimming took 0 bases from V and 3 from J, leaving 8 bases between them. This CDR3 contains 14 residues. From germline, CDR1 is SGDLS and CDR2 YYNGEE. The CDR3 DNA is TGTGCCAGCAGCGTAGGATCTAGAACAGATACGCAGTATTTT. Its protein is CASSVGSRTDTQYF.

The table lists this clone with a count of one. The chain couples TRBV29-1 to TRBJ2-7; D perhaps matches TRBD2 (5 bases). V was cut by 6 bases and J by 0 bases, with 12 bases left in between. CDR1 and CDR2 from the germline V gene are SQVTM and ANQGSEA. CDR3 length: 13 amino acids. For the CDR3, the DNA is TGCAGCGTGGTGAAGAGGGACTCCTACGAGCAGTACTTC. Its protein is CSVVKRDSYEQYF.

This clone was detected only once. Other DNA sequences of this sample code for an identical CDR3. CDR3 sequence (DNA): TGTGCCAGCAGCAGACAGGTTGTCGAGCAGTACTTC. Amino acids: CASSRQVVEQYF. This rearrangement joins TRBV2 to TRBJ2-7; TRBD1 might be the D (6 bases). The V gene lost 6 bases and the J gene lost 6 bases, with 12 bases spanning the gap. CDR3 length: 12 residues. CDR1 is SNHLY, CDR2 FYNNEI, per germline.

The chain employs TRBV5-6 and TRBJ2-3; 9 nucleotides match TRBD2. CDR3 size: 16 residues. Germline trimming cut 4 bases from V and 4 bases from J; bases unmatched to any gene: 10. The germline V gene has CDR1 SGHDT and CDR2 YYEEEE. CDR3 nucleotides: TGTGCCAGCAGCATCATTAGCGGGAGTGTAGCAGATACGCAGTATTTT. Translation: CASSIISGSVADTQYF.